This T cell receptor beta chain was sequenced for a study of cytomegalovirus exposure and HLA in healthy donors. In the study overall: From donors who were HLA-typed, an early data release held 70 million to 90 million unique TCRs. Notes on the study in general: Later analysis reportedly placed an Asian-associated ancestry cluster below the roughly 630-donor mean in N-insertions.

V lost 3 bases and J lost 6; bases outside the gene matches: 6. The CDR3 sequence is 14 residues long. The V gene's germline CDR1 is MNHEY and CDR2 SMNVEV (reference sequence). With respect to this clone: Its cognate antigen is unknown.

Primers: 60 Vbeta forward and 13 Jbeta reverse. Libraries were prepared by immunoSEQ multiplex PCR; TCRdb keeps only in-frame clonotypes and omits some of them. Here the sample table reports some 120,000 clones. The rearrangement links TRBV27 to TRBJ2-3; 7 bases agree with TRBD2. The origin of this receptor is a young man in good health and CMV-seronegative. The sequencing input was PBMCs. The CDR3 loop reads CASSLVGGVDTQYF. The CDR3 nucleotides read TGTGCCAGCAGTTTGGTGGGAGGGGTGGATACGCAGTATTTT.